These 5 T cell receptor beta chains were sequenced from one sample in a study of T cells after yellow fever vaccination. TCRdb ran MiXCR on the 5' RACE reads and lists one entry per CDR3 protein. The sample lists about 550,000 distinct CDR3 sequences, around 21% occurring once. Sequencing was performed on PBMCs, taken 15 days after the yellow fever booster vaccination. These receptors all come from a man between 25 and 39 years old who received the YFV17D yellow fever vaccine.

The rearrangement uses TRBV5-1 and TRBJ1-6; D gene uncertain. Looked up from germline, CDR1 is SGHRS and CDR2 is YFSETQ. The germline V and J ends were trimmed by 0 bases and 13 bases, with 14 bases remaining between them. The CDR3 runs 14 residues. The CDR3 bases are TGCGCCAGCAGCTTGGACAGCCCCAGTTCCCCCCTCCACTTT. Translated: CASSLDSPSSPLHF.

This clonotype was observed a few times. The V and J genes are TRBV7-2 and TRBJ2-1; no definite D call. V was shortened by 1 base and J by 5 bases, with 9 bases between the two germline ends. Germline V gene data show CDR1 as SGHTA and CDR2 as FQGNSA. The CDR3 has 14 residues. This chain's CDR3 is CASSLGTVNNEQFF. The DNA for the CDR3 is TGTGCCAGCAGCTTAGGAACAGTGAACAATGAGCAGTTCTTC. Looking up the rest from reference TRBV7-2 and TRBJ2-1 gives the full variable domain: GAGVSQSPSNKVTEKGKDVELRCDPISGHTALYWYRQSLGQGLEFLIYFQGNSAPDKSGLPSDRFSAERTGGSVSTLTIQRTQQEDSAVYLCASSLGTVNNEQFFGPGTRLTVL.

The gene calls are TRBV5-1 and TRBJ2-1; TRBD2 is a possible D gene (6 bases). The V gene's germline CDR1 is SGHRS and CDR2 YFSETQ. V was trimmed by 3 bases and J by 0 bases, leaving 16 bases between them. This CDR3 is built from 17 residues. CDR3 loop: CASSSRGTASSYNEQFF. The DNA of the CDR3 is TGCGCCAGCAGCTCCCGGGGGACCGCGAGCTCCTACAATGAGCAGTTCTTC.

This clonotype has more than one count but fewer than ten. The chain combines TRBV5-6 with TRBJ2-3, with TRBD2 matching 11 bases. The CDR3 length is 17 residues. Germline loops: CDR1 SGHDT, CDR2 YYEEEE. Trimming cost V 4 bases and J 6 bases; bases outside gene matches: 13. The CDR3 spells CASSRRPTSGIGDTQYF. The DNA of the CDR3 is TGTGCCAGCAGCCGCCGGCCGACTAGCGGGATAGGGGATACGCAGTATTTT.

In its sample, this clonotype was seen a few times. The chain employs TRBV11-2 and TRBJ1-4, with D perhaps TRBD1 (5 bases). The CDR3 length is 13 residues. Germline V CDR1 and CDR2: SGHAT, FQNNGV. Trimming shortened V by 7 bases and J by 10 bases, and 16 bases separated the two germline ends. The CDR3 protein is CASNLGAGGKLFF. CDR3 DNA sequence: TGTGCCAGCAACCTAGGGGCCGGGGGAAAACTGTTTTTT.